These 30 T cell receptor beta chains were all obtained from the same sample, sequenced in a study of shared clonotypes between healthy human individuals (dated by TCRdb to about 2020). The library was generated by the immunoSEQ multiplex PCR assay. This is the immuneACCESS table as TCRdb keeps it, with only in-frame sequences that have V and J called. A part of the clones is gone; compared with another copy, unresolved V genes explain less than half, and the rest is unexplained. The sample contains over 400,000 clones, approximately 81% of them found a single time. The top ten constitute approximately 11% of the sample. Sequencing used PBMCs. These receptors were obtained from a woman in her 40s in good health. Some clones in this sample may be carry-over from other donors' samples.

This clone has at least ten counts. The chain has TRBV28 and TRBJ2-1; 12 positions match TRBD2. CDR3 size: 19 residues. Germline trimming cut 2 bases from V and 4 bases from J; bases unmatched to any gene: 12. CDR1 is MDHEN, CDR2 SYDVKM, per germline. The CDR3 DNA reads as TGTGCCAGCAGTTTAGGACTAGCGGGAACCCAACGTAGATACAATGAGCAGTTCTTC. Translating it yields CASSLGLAGTQRRYNEQFF. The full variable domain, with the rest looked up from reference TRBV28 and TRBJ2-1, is DVKVTQSSRYLVKRTGEKVFLECVQDMDHENMFWYRQDPGLGLRLIYFSYDVKMKEKGDIPEGYSVSREKKERFSLILESASTNQTSMYLCASSLGLAGTQRRYNEQFFGPGTRLTVL.

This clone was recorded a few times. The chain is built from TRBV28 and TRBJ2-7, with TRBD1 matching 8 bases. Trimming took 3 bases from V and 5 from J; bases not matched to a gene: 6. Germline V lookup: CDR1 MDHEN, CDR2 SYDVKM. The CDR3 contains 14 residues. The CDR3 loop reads CASSFVAGGHEQYF. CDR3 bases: TGTGCCAGCAGTTTCGTGGCAGGGGGCCACGAGCAGTACTTC.

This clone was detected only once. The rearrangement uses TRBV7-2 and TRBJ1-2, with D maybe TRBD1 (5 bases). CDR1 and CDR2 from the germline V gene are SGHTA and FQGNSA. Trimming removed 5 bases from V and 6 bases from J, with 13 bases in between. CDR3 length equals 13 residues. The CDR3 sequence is CASSVRAYDGYTF. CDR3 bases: TGTGCCAGCAGCGTCAGGGCTTACGATGGCTACACCTTC.

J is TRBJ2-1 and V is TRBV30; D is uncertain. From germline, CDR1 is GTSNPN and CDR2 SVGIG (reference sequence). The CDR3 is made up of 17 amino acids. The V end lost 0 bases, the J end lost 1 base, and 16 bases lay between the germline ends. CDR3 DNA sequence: TGTGCCTGGAGTGTATACGCGGACCGGAAGTCCTACAATGAGCAGTTCTTC. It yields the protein CAWSVYADRKSYNEQFF.

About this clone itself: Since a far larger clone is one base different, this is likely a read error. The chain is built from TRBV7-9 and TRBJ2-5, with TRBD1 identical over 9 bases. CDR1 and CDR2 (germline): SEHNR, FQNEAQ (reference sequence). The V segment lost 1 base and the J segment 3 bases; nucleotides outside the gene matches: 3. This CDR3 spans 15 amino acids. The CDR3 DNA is TGTGCCAGCAGCTTAGGATGGACAGGGGAAGAGACCCAGTACTTC. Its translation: CASSLGWTGEETQYF.

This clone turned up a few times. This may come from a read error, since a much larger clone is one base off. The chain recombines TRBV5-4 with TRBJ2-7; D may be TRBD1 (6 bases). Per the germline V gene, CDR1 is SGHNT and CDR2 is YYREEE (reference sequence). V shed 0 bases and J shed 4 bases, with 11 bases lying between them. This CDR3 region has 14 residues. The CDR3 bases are TGTGCCAGCAGCTTGGGTAACAGGGAGTACGAGCAGTACTTC. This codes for CASSLGNREYEQYF.

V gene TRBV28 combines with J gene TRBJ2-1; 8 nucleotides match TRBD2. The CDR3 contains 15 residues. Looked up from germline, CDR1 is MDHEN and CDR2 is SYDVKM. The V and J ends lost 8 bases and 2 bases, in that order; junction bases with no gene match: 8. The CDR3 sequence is CASGLGLATYNEQFF. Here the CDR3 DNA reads TGTGCCAGCGGCCTCGGACTAGCAACCTACAATGAGCAGTTCTTC.

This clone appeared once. The CDR3 bases are TGCGCCAGCAGGCCGGGGGCTTCTGTGTTCGAGCAGTACTTC. Translating it yields CASRPGASVFEQYF. This chain uses TRBV5-1 with TRBJ2-7; D possibly uses TRBD1 or TRBD2 (6 bases each). The CDR3 contains 14 residues. Germline CDR1 is SGHRS and CDR2 is YFSETQ. Trimming left V 5 bases short and J 6 bases short, with 18 bases between.

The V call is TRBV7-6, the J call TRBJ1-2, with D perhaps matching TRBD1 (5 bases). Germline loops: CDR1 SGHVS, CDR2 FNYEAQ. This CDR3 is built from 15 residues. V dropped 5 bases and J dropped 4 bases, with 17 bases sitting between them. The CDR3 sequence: CASSHLGGRFYGYTF. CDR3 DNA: TGTGCCAGCAGCCACCTCGGGGGTAGGTTCTATGGCTACACCTTC.

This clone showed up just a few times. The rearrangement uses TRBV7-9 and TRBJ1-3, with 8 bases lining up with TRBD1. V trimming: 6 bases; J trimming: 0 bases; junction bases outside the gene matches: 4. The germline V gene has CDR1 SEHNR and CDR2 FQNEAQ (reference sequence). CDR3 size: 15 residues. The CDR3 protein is CASSPGGDSGNTIYF. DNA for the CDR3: TGTGCCAGCAGTCCAGGGGGCGACTCTGGAAACACCATATATTTT.

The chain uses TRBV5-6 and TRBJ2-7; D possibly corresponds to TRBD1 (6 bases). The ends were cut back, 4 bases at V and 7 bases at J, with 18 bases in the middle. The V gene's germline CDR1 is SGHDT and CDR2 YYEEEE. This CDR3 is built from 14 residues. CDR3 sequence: CASSPVGQGREQYF. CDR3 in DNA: TGTGCCAGCAGCCCGGTGGGACAAGGGCGTGAGCAGTACTTC.

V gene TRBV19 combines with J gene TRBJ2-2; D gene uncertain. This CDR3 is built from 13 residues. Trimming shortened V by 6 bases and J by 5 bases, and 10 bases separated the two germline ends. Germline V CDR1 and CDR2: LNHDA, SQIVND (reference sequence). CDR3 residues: CASSIIGTGELFF. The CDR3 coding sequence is TGTGCCAGTAGCATCATTGGGACCGGGGAGCTGTTTTTT.

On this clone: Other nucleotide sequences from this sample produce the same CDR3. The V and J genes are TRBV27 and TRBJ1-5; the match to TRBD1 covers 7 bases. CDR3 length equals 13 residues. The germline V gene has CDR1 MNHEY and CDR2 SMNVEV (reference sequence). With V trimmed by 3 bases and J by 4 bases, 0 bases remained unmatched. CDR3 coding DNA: TGTGCCAGCAGTTTGGACAGGAATCAGCCCCAGCATTTT. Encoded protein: CASSLDRNQPQHF.

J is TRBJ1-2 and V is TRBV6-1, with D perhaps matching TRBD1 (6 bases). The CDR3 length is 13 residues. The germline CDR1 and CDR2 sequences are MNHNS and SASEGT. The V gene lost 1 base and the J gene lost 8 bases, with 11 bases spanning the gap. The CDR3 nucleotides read TGTGCCAGCAGTGAAGTGGGGGGCGGCGGCTACACCTTC. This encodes CASSEVGGGGYTF.

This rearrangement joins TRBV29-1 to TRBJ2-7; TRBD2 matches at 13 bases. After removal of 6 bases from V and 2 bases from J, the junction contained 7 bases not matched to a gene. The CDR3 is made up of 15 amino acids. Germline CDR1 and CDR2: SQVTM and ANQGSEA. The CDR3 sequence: CSVSLLAGGTYEQYF. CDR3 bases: TGCAGCGTCTCTCTACTAGCGGGAGGGACCTACGAGCAGTACTTC.

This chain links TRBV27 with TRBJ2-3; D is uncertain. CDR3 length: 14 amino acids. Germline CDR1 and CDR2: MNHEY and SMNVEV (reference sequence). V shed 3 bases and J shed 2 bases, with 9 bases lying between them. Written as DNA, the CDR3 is TGTGCCAGCAGTTTTATCGCGTTCACAGATACGCAGTATTTT. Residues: CASSFIAFTDTQYF.

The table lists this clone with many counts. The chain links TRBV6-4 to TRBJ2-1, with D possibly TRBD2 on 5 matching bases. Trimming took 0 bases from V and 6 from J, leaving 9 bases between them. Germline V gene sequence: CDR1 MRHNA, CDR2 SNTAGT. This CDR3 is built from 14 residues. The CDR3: CASSDSLERNEQFF. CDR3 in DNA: TGTGCCAGCAGTGACTCACTAGAGCGCAATGAGCAGTTCTTC.

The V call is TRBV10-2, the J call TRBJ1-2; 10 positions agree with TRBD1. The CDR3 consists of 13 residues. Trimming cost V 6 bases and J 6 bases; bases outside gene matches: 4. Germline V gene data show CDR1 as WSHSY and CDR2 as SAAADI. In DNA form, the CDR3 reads TGCGCCAGCAGGCAGGACAGGGGGGATGGCTACACCTTC. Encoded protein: CASRQDRGDGYTF.

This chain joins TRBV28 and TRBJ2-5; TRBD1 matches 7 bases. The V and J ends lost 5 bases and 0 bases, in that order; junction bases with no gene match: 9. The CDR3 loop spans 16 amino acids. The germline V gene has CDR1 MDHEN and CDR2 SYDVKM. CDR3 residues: CASSTQQGNNQETQYF. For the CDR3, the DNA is TGTGCCAGCAGTACCCAACAGGGGAATAACCAAGAGACCCAGTACTTC.

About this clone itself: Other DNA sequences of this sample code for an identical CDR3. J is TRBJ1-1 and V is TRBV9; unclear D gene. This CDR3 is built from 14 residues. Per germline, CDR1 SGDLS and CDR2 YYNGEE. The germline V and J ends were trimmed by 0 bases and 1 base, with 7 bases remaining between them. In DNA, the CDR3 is TGTGCCAGCAGCGTAGGTGGGAGGAACACTGAAGCTTTCTTT. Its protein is CASSVGGRNTEAFF.

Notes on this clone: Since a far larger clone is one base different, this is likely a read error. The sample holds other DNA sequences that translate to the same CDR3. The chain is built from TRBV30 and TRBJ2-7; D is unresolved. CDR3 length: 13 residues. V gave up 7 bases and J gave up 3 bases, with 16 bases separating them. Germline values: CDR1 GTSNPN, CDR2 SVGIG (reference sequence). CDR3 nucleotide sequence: TGTGCCTTTCGAGGTAGTGCCAACTACGAGCAGTACTTC. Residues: CAFRGSANYEQYF.

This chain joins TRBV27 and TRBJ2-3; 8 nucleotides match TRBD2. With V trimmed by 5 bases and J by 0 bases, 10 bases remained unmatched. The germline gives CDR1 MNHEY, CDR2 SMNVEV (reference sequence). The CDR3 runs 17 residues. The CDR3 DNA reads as TGTGCCAGCAGTCCCTCCTTAGCGGGAACTAGCACAGATACGCAGTATTTT. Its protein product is CASSPSLAGTSTDTQYF.

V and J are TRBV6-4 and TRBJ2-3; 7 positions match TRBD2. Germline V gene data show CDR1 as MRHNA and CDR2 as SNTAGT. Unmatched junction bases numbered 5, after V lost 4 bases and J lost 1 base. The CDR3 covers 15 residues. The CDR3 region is CASSALATGTDTQYF. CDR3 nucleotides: TGTGCCAGCAGTGCACTAGCGACGGGCACAGATACGCAGTATTTT.

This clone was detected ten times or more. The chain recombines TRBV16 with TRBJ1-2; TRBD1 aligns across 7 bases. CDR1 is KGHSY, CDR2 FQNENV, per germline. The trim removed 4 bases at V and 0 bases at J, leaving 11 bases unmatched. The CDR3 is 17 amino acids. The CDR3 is CASSRGSGQASNYGYTF. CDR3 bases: TGTGCCAGCAGCCGGGGGAGCGGACAGGCCTCTAACTATGGCTACACCTTC. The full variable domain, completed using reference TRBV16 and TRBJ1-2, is GEEVAQTPKHLVRGEGQKAKLYCAPIKGHSYVFWYQQVLKNEFKFLISFQNENVFDETGMPKERFSAKCLPNSPCSLEIQATKLEDSAVYFCASSRGSGQASNYGYTFGSGTRLTVV.

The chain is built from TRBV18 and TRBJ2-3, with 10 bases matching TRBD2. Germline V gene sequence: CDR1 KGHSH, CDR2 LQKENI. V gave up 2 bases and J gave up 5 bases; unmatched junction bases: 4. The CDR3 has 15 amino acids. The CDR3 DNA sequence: TGTGCCAGCTCACCAGGGCTAGCGGGAGTAGATACGCAGTATTTT. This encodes CASSPGLAGVDTQYF.

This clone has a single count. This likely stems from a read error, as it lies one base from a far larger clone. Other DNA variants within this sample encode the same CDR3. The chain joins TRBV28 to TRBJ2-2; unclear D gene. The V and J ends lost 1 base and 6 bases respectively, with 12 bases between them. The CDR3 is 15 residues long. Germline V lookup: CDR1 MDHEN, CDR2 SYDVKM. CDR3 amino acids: CASSLSVGAPGELFF. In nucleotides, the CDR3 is TGTGCCAGCAGTTTATCGGTAGGAGCCCCCGGGGAGCTGTTTTTT.

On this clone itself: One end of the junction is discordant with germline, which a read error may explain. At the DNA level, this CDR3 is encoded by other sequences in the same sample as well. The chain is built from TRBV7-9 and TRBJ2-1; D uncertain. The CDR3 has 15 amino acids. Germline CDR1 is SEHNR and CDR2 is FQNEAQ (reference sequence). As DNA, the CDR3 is TGCGCCAGCAGCTTAGTTACAGAGGCCTACAATGAGCAGTTCTTC. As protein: CASSLVTEAYNEQFF.

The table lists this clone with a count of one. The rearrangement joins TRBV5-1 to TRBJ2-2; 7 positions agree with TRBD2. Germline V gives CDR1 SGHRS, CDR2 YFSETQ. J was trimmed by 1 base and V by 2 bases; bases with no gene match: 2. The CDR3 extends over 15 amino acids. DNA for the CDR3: TGCGCCAGCAGCTTAAGCGGGGTGAACACCGGGGAGCTGTTTTTT. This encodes CASSLSGVNTGELFF.

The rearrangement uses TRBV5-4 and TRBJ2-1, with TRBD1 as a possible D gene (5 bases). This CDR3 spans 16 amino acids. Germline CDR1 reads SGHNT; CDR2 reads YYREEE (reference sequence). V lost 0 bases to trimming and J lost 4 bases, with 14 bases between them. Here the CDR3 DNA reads TGTGCCAGCAGCTTGGGAGTGTCGGCAGGGTACAATGAGCAGTTCTTC. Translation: CASSLGVSAGYNEQFF.

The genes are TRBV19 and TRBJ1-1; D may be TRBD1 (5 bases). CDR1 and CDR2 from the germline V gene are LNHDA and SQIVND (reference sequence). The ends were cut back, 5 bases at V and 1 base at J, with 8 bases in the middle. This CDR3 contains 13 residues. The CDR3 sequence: CASSPQGNTEAFF. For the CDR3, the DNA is TGTGCCAGTAGTCCGCAGGGGAACACTGAAGCTTTCTTT.